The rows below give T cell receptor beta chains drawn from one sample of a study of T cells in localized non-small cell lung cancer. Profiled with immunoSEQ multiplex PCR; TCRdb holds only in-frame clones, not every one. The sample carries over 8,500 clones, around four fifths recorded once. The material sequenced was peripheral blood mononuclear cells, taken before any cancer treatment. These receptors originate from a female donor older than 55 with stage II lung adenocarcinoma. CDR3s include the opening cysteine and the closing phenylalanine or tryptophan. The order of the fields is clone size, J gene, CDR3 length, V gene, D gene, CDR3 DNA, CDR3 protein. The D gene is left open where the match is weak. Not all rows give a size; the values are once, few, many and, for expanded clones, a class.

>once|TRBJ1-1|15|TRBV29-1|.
TGCAGCGTTGAAGAACGAGGGGGGGAAAGCACTGAAGCTTTCTTT
CSVEERGGESTEAFF
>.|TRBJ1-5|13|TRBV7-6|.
TGTGCCAGCAGCTTAGCGGGGGATCAGCCCCAGCATTTT
CASSLAGDQPQHF
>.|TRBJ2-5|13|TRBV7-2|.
TGTGCCAGCAGCTTAGAAGTGCAAGAGACCCAGTACTTC
CASSLEVQETQYF
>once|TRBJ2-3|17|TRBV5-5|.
TGTGCCAGCAGCTTGGGGCCCGCGGGGGCCGCCACAGATACGCAGTATTTT
CASSLGPAGAATDTQYF
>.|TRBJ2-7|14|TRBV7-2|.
TGTGCCAGCAGCTTAGGGGGCTTTCCCTACGAGCAGTACTTC
CASSLGGFPYEQYF
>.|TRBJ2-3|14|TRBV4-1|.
TGCGCCAGCAGCCAAGATATCGGGAGAGATACGCAGTATTTT
CASSQDIGRDTQYF
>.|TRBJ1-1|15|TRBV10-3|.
TGTGCCATCAGTGAGCCTCCGACAGTGAACACTGAAGCTTTCTTT
CAISEPPTVNTEAFF
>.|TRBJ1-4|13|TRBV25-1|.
TGTGCCAGCAGTGAATCAGCTAATGAAAAACTGTTTTTT
CASSESANEKLFF
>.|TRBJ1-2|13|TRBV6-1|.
TGTGCCAGCAGTGAGTCATCTAACTATGGCTACACCTTC
CASSESSNYGYTF
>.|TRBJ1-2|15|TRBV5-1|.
TGCGCCAGCAGCTTGGGTCTAGGGCTTAACTATGGCTACACCTTC
CASSLGLGLNYGYTF
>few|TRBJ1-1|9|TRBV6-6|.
TGTGCCAGCAGTGGTGAAGCTTTCTTT
CASSGEAFF
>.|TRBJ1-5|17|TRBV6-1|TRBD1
TGTGCCAGCAGTGCTAGGACAGGGGAGTCTAGCAATCAGCCCCAGCATTTT
CASSARTGESSNQPQHF
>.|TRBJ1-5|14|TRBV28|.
TGTGCCAGCAGTCGAGCAGGGGGCAATCAGCCCCAGCATTTT
CASSRAGGNQPQHF
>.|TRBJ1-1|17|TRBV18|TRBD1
TGTGCCAGCTCGCCTGGACAGGGGGCGTTTATGGGAACTGAAGCTTTCTTT
CASSPGQGAFMGTEAFF
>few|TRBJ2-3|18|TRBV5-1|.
TGCGCCAGCAGCTCCCTCTTAGGATCCGGGGGAAGCACAGATACGCAGTATTTT
CASSSLLGSGGSTDTQYF
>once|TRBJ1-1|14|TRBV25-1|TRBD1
TGTGCCAGCACCGGGACAGGGGGTAACACTGAAGCTTTCTTT
CASTGTGGNTEAFF
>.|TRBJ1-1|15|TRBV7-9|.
TGTGCCAGCAGCCCCAAACGCCGGCTCAACACTGAAGCTTTCTTT
CASSPKRRLNTEAFF
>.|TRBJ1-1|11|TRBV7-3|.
TGTGCCAGCAGCTCCGGACACGAAGCTTTCTTT
CASSSGHEAFF
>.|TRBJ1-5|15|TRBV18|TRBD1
TGTGCCAGCTCATACCGGGACAGGGAGAGCCAGCCCCAGCATTTT
CASSYRDRESQPQHF
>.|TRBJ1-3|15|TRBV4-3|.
TGCGCCAGCAGCCAAACGGACAGCTCTGGAAACACCATATATTTT
CASSQTDSSGNTIYF
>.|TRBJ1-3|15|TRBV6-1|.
TGTGCCAGCAGTGATGTGGGAACCTCTGGAAACACCATATATTTT
CASSDVGTSGNTIYF
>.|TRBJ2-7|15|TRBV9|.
TGTGCCAGCAGCGTACGGGCTTCGAACCAAGACGAGCAGTACTTC
CASSVRASNQDEQYF
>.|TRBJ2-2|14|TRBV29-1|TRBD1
TGCAGAAAGTCAACAGGGGCGAACACCGGGGAGCTGTTTTTT
CRKSTGANTGELFF
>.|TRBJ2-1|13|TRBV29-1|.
TGCAGCGTTGAAGGGAGGGGGGGGAATGAGCAGTTCTTC
CSVEGRGGNEQFF
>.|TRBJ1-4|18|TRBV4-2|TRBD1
TGTGCCAGCAGCCTGTATCTCGGGACAGGGGCCGCGGGTGAAAAACTGTTTTTT
CASSLYLGTGAAGEKLFF
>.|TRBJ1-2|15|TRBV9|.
TGTGCCAGCAGCCTTTTGGGGGCGCGAGGTGGAGGCTACACCTTC
CASSLLGARGGGYTF
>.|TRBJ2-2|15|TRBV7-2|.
TGTGCCAGCAGCTCCCGGACGGGGGGCGCGGGGGAGCTGTTTTTT
CASSSRTGGAGELFF
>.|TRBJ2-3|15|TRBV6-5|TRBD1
TGTGCCAGCAGTACTAGGACAGGGGGCACAGATACGCAGTATTTT
CASSTRTGGTDTQYF
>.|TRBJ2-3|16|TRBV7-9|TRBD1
TGTGCCAGCAGCCCCGCTCGGACAGGGCATACAGATACGCAGTATTTT
CASSPARTGHTDTQYF
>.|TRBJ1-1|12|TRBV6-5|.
TGTGCCAGCAGTCCCCCACAGGGTATGGCTTTCTTT
CASSPPQGMAFF
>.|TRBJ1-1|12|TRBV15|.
TGTGCCACCAGCACCCGAAACACTGAAGCTTTCTTT
CATSTRNTEAFF
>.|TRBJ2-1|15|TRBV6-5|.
TGTGCCAGCAGTTACTCGCTAGCGCGAAACAATGAGCAGTTCTTC
CASSYSLARNNEQFF
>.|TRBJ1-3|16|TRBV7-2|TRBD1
TGTGCCAGCAGCTCAGACAGGGTCGGCTCTGGAAACACCATATATTTT
CASSSDRVGSGNTIYF
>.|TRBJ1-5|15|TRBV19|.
TGTGCCAGTAGTATGAGGGGACAAAGCAATCAGCCCCAGCATTTT
CASSMRGQSNQPQHF
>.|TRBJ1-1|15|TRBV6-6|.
TGTGCCAGCAGTTACTCAGGAGGGGCAGGGACTGAAGCTTTCTTT
CASSYSGGAGTEAFF
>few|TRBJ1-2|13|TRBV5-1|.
TGCGCCAGCAGCGAGGGTCCGGAGGGTGGCTACACCTTC
CASSEGPEGGYTF
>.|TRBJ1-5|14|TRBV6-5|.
TGTGCCAGCAGCCTTCAGGGGAGCAATCAGCCCCAGCATTTT
CASSLQGSNQPQHF
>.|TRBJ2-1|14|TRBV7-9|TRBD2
TGTGCCAGCCACATAGCGGGAGTTTTTTATGAGCAGTTCTTC
CASHIAGVFYEQFF
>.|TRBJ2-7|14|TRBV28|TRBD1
TGTGCCAGCAGTCACACAGGGGGTTCCTACGAGCAGTACTTC
CASSHTGGSYEQYF
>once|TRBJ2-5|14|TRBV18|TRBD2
TGTGCCAGCTCCATCCGGGGGGGCAGCGAGACCCAGTACTTC
CASSIRGGSETQYF
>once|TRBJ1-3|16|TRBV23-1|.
TGCGCCAGCAGTCAGGAAGGACGGACCTCTGGAAACACCATATATTTT
CASSQEGRTSGNTIYF
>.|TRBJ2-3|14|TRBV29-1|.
TGCAGCGTTGCGGGGGGCCGGGACACAGATACGCAGTATTTT
CSVAGGRDTDTQYF
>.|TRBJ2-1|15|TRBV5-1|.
TGCGCCAGCAGCTTGGGTAGCAAGCGCTACAATGAGCAGTTCTTC
CASSLGSKRYNEQFF
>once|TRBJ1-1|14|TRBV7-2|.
.
CASSFSVGQGATFF
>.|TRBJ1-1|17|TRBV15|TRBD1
TGTGCCACCAGCAGAGATGGGCAGGGGGGCTTGAACACTGAAGCTTTCTTT
CATSRDGQGGLNTEAFF
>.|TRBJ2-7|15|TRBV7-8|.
TGTGCCAGCAGCCTAGGGCGCAGGGCCTCCTACGAGCAGTACTTC
CASSLGRRASYEQYF
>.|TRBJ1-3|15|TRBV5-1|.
TGCGCCAGCAGCTTACAGGGAAATCCTGGAAACACCATATATTTT
CASSLQGNPGNTIYF
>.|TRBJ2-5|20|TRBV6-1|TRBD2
TGTGCCAGCAGTGCCTCGACTAGCGGGGGGCTCCGGGGGAGGAGAGAGACCCAGTACTTC
CASSASTSGGLRGRRETQYF
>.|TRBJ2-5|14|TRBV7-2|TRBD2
TGTGCCAGCAGAAGAGCGGGGGGGGAAGAGACCCAGTACTTC
CASRRAGGEETQYF